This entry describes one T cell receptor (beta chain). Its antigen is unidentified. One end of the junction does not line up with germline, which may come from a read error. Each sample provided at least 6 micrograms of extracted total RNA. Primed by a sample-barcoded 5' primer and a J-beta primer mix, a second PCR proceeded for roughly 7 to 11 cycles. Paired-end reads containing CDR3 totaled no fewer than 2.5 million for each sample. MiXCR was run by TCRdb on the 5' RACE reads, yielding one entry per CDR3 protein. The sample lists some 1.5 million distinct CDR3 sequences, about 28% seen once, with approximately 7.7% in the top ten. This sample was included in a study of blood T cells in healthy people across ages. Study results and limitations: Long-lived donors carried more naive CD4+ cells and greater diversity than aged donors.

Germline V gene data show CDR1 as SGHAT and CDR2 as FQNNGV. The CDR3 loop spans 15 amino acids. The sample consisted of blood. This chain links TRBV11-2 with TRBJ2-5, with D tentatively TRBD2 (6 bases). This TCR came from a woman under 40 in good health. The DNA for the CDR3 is TGTGCCAGCAGCTTAGATGCGGGAAACCAAGAGACCCGGTACTTC. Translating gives CASSLDAGNQETRYF. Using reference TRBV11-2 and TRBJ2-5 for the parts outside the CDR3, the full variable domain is EAGVAQSPRYKIIEKRQSVAFWCNPISGHATLYWYQQILGQGPKLLIQFQNNGVVDDSQLPKDRFSAERLKGVDSTLKIQPAKLEDSAVYLCASSLDAGNQETRYFGPGTRLLVL.